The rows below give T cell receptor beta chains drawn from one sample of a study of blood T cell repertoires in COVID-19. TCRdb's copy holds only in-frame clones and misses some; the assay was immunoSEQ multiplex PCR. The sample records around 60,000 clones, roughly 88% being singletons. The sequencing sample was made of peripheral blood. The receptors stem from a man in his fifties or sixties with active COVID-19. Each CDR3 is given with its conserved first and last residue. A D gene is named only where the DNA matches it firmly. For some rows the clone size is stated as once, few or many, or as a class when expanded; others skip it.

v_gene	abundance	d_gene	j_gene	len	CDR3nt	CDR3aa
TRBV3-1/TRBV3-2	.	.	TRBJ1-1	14	TGTGCCAGCAGCTCACTCGACAGGAACACTGAAGCTTTCTTT	CASSSLDRNTEAFF
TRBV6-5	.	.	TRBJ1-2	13	TGTGCCAGCAGGCCCACAGTAAACTATGGCTACACCTTC	CASRPTVNYGYTF
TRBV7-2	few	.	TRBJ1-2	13	TGTGCCAGCAGCTCCAACCCGGGGACAGGCTACACCTTC	CASSSNPGTGYTF
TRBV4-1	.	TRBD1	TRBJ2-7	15	TGCGCCAGCAGCCGGTCCGGGACAGGGGGCCACGAGCAGTACTTC	CASSRSGTGGHEQYF
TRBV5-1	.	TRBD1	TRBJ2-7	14	TGCGCCAGCAGCCAACGGGACAGCCTCTACGAGCAGTACTTC	CASSQRDSLYEQYF
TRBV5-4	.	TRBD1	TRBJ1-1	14	TGTGCCAGCAGCTTGGATGCAGGGGGCAGTGAAGCTTTCTTT	CASSLDAGGSEAFF
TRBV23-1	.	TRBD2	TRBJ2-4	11	TGCGCCAGCAGTCGAGGGGAGGGTCAGTACTTC	CASSRGEGQYF
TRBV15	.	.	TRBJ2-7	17	TGTGCCACCAGCAGACCTCCAGGGGGCCTGGGAGGGAACGAGCAGTACTTC	CATSRPPGGLGGNEQYF
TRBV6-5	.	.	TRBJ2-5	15	TGTGCCAGCCAAAATAGCCTTAGTCCGCGGGAGACCCAGTACTTC	CASQNSLSPRETQYF
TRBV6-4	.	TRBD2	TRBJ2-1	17	TGTGCCAGCAGTAGACTAGCGGGGGGGAGCTCCTACAATGAGCAGTTCTTC	CASSRLAGGSSYNEQFF
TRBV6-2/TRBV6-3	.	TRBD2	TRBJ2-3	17	TGTGCCAGCAGCTACTCGACCGGGCTAGCGGAGGAGGATACGCAGTATTTT	CASSYSTGLAEEDTQYF
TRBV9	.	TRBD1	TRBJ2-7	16	TGTGCCAGCAGCCTTAGAGGGGGACAGGGTCCCTACGAGCAGTACTTC	CASSLRGGQGPYEQYF
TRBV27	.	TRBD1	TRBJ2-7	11	TGTGCCAGCAGAACAGGGGGGGAGCAGTACTTC	CASRTGGEQYF
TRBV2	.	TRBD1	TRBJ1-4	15	TGTGCCAGCACCCGAGACAGGGGTTCTAATGAAAAACTGTTTTTT	CASTRDRGSNEKLFF
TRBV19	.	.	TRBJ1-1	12	TGTGCCAGTAGTATCCTCCCGGGGGAAGCTTTCTTT	CASSILPGEAFF
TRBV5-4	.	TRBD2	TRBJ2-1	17	TGTGCCAGCAGCTCGGCGCCTAGCGGGGGAATTTACAATGAGCAGTTCTTC	CASSSAPSGGIYNEQFF
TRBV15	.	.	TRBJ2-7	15	TGTGCCACCAGCAGAGGTGGGACACGAACCTACGAGCAGTACTTC	CATSRGGTRTYEQYF
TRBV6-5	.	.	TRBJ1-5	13	TGTGCCAGCAGTTACCAACAGAATCAGCCCCAGCATTTT	CASSYQQNQPQHF
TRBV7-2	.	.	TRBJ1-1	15	TGTGCCAGCAGACCCGCCGGGCGGGGGAACACTGAAGCTTTCTTT	CASRPAGRGNTEAFF
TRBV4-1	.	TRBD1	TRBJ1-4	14	TGCGCCAGCAGCCAAACAGGGGGAGATGAAAAACTGTTTTTT	CASSQTGGDEKLFF